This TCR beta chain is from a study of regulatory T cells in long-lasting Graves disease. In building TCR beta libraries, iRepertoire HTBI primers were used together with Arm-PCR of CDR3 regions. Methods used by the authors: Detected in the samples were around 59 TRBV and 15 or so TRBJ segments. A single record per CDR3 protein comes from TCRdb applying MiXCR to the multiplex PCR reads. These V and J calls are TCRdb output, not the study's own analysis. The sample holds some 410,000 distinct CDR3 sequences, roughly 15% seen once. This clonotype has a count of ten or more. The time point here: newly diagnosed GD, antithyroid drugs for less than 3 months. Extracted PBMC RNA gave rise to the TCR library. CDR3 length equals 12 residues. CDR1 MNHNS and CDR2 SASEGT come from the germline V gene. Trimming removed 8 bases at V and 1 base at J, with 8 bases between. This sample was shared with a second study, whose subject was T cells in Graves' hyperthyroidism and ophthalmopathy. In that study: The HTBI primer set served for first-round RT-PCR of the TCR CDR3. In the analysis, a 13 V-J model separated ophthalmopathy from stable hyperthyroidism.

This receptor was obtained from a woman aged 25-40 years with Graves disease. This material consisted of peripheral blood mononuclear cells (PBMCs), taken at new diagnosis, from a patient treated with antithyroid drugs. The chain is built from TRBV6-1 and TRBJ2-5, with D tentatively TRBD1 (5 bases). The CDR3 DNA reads TGTGCCAGCCGGACAACCCAAGAGACCCAGTACTTC. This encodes CASRTTQETQYF.